This section outlines one T cell receptor beta chain sequence together with its context. This sample was included in a study of cytomegalovirus exposure and HLA in healthy donors. The CDR3 is made up of 15 amino acids. The PCR ran on 60 Vbeta and 13 Jbeta primers. Sequencing used immunoSEQ multiplex PCR; TCRdb keeps in-frame clones, though not all of them. The sample comprises 150,000 to 200,000 clones, approximately 82% of which are singletons, and less than 2% rests with the top ten. The TCR was taken from a woman aged 18-30 years in good health and CMV-seronegative. The sample taken for sequencing was PBMCs. The gene calls are TRBV21-1 and TRBJ2-7; no check of the table's D call, TRBD1, against the DNA was made. TRBV21-1 is designated a pseudogene. Written as DNA, the CDR3 is TGTGCCAGCAGCAGGGGAGAGGAGGACAGGTACGAGCAGTACGTC. It codes for CASSRGEEDRYEQYV.